This T cell receptor beta chain was observed in a study of post-analysis software for immune sequencing data (dated by TCRdb to the mid-2010s). Regarding the research as a whole: Recorded disease courses included relapsing-remitting, secondary progressive and progressive-relapsing multiple sclerosis, with some patients lacking subtype annotation. The multiple sclerosis patient repertoires were compared with roughly twelve previously published healthy control repertoires from donors aged about 6 to 26 years. A subset of samples was prepared in parallel using single-end sample barcoding, then pooled and co-amplified after Illumina adapter ligation.

The library was obtained by PCR. The sequencer was an Illumina HiSeq 2500. Unique molecular identifiers were incorporated into TCR beta cDNA libraries to reduce PCR and sequencing biases. Per 1 to 10 million input T cells, 500,000 or so cDNA molecules were obtained, such that each molecule approximated one T cell. The same protocol used for the earlier healthy control dataset was applied to prepare and sequence the patient libraries. Within a given batch, samples were prepared together, multiplexed and sequenced on the same HiSeq lane. Regarding the original processing steps: MIGEC handled the raw barcoded reads, throwing out single-read molecular identifier groups before consensus assembly and CDR3 extraction. Clonotype tables were post-analysed with VDJtools, and diversity was normalized by down-sampling all datasets to the smallest sample size. In repertoire overlap clustering, CDR3 amino acid sequences, but not nucleotide sequences, were matched to correct batch-related cross-sample contamination. Using fastp at Q25 and MiXCR, TCRdb reprocessed the public reads and kept productive beta chains. A single entry per CDR3 protein holds the most common genes and DNA from its merged rows. For this entry, the V and J calls and clone size follow TCRdb and not the study's own pipeline. The table for this sample lists 700,000 to 800,000 distinct CDR3 sequences; less than 35% of them were counted only once. The ten largest clonotypes hold 0.5% to 0.6% of the sample.

Overall study outcomes, separate from this receptor: Direct clustering with F measure revealed strong co-clustering of samples prepared in the same batch, which led to a batch-effect correction. Compared with controls, multiple sclerosis patients had significantly lower normalized Chao1 diversity, a finding suggesting substantial peripheral T-cell clonal expansion. The control group was slightly older than the multiple sclerosis patient group. About five TRBV segments, including TRBV5-6, TRBV5-1 and TRBV20-1, were significantly more frequent in patients than controls.

TCR beta repertoires were profiled from peripheral blood of roughly twelve young patients with multiple sclerosis to demonstrate the VDJtools post-analysis software. The multiple sclerosis patients were children and adolescents ranging in age from roughly 6 to 15 years. The CDR3, from cysteine to phenylalanine, totals 15 residues. CDR3 DNA only is kept here, 45 bases in frame from base 1. According to the germline V gene (reference sequence), CDR1 reads DFQATT and CDR2 reads SNEGSKA. V is trimmed back by 0 bases and J by 5 bases, and the junction contains 2 bases that no gene match accounts for. This clonotype was counted only a few times. Its antigen is not yet known. Base qualities are not recorded, but no much larger clone differs from it by a single base.

The clonotype comes from a girl under 18 with multiple sclerosis. Source material: blood. This chain is built from TRBV20-1 and TRBJ2-5; 14 of the junction bases match TRBD2. CDR3 sequence: CSARDWTSGRETQYF. The base sequence is TGCAGTGCTAGAGATTGGACTAGCGGGAGGGAGACCCAGTACTTC.